These 26 T cell receptor beta chains were all obtained from the same sample, sequenced in a study of OX40 agonist ivuxolimab in advanced cancers. Method: immunoSEQ multiplex PCR; TCRdb's copy keeps in-frame clones and lacks some. The repertoire consists of some 25,000 clones, with approximately 78% occurring once and the leading ten covering approximately 20%. The sample here was CD4+ or CD8+ T cells sorted from blood, taken in a trial of the OX40 agonist ivuxolimab. Every receptor here comes from an adult with an advanced solid tumor such as melanoma, head and neck, liver or kidney cancer.

The V gene is TRBV6-5, the J gene TRBJ1-2, with D maybe TRBD1 (6 bases). The germline CDR1 and CDR2 sequences are MNHEY and SVGAGI. Between the trimmed V and J ends, which lost 5 bases and 4 bases, there was a span of 14 bases. The CDR3 has 14 amino acids. In DNA, the CDR3 is TGTGCCAGCAGTCCCAGGGGCGGAGTCTATGGCTACACCTTC. Translated: CASSPRGGVYGYTF.

This clone has a handful of counts. The J gene is TRBJ1-2, the V gene TRBV9; D is undetermined. This CDR3 is built from 11 residues. The ends were cut back, 9 bases at V and 7 bases at J, with 13 bases in the middle. Germline V lookup: CDR1 SGDLS, CDR2 YYNGEE. CDR3 coding DNA: TGTGCCACCTCCTCGGTTTTTGGCTACACCTTC. It specifies CATSSVFGYTF.

The CDR3, as DNA: TGCAGCGTTGAAAACCGAGGGGGCGCCGCTAACTATGGCTACACCTTC. Protein: CSVENRGGAANYGYTF. V gene TRBV29-1 combines with J gene TRBJ1-2; 7 bases agree with TRBD1. V lost 2 bases and J lost 0; bases outside the gene matches: 9. The CDR3 length is 16 residues. Germline values: CDR1 SQVTM, CDR2 ANQGSEA.

This chain joins TRBV4-2 and TRBJ2-1; D not resolved. The V gene's germline CDR1 is LGHNA and CDR2 YNFKEQ. V dropped 0 bases and J dropped 3 bases, with 12 bases sitting between them. The CDR3 loop spans 16 amino acids. In DNA form, the CDR3 reads TGTGCCAGCAGCCAAGAGGTTCAGCGACTCTACAATGAGCAGTTCTTC. Translating it yields CASSQEVQRLYNEQFF.

There are a few counts of this clone. The rearrangement joins TRBV9 to TRBJ2-1, with 14 bases matching TRBD2. Germline-derived CDR1 and CDR2 are SGDLS and YYNGEE. The CDR3 contains 14 residues. The V gene end was trimmed by 4 bases and the J gene end by 10 bases; junction bases not matched to a gene: 4. CDR3 nucleotide sequence: TGTGCCAGCAGCTCAGGGACTAGCGGGAGAGAGCAGTTCTTC. Amino acid sequence: CASSSGTSGREQFF.

The CDR3: CASSFIVYEQYF. The CDR3 DNA reads as TGTGCCAGCAGCTTCATCGTTTACGAGCAGTACTTC. The J gene is TRBJ2-7, the V gene TRBV7-9; unclear D gene. Trimming removed 3 bases at V and 4 bases at J, with 7 bases between. Germline V gene lookup returns CDR1 SEHNR and CDR2 FQNEAQ (reference sequence). The CDR3 has 12 amino acids. The full variable domain, in which reference TRBV7-9 and TRBJ2-7 provide the parts outside the CDR3, is DTGVSQNPRHKITKRGQNVTFRCDPISEHNRLYWYRQTLGQGPEFLTYFQNEAQLEKSRLLSDRFSAERPKGSFSTLEIQRTEQGDSAMYLCASSFIVYEQYFGPGTRLTVT.

The CDR3 DNA follows: TGTGCCAGCAGCTTAGCGAGTAGCGGGGACCAAGAGACCCAGTACTTC. Amino acid sequence: CASSLASSGDQETQYF. The chain is built from TRBV7-9 and TRBJ2-5, with 8 bases identical to TRBD2. The CDR3 spans 16 residues. The V gene's germline CDR1 is SEHNR and CDR2 FQNEAQ (reference sequence). J lost 0 bases, V lost 0 bases, and 3 bases had no gene match.

The gene calls are TRBV28 and TRBJ2-3; TRBD2 is a possible D gene (6 bases). The CDR3 runs 15 residues. Trimming left V 4 bases short and J 4 bases short, with 15 bases between. Germline CDR1 reads MDHEN; CDR2 reads SYDVKM. The CDR3 region is CASSSPGLRADTQYF. In DNA form, the CDR3 reads TGTGCCAGCAGTTCCCCCGGACTAAGGGCAGATACGCAGTATTTT.

The J gene is TRBJ1-6, the V gene TRBV19; weak D call: TRBD1 (6 bases). V lost 5 bases and J lost 9, with 11 bases in between. Germline CDR1 is LNHDA and CDR2 is SQIVND (reference sequence). The CDR3 is made up of 13 amino acids. The CDR3 loop reads CASSSIGGSPLHF. The CDR3 nucleotides read TGTGCCAGTAGTTCAATAGGGGGTTCACCCCTCCACTTT.

This clone was found once. The V gene is TRBV6-1, the J gene TRBJ1-4; 11 bases are shared with TRBD1. The ends lost 3 bases at V and 7 bases at J; junction bases unmatched: 7. Per the germline V gene, CDR1 is MNHNS and CDR2 is SASEGT. The CDR3 has 16 residues. In DNA, the CDR3 is TGTGCCAGCAGTGAGAGGGACAGGGGGTTTGGTGAAAAACTGTTTTTT. The encoded protein is CASSERDRGFGEKLFF.

The chain recombines TRBV5-6 with TRBJ2-5; 8 nucleotides align to TRBD2. CDR3 size: 15 residues. The germline V gene encodes CDR1 SGHDT and CDR2 YYEEEE. The junction had 6 bases not matched to a gene; V was cut back by 1 base and J by 4 bases. This chain's CDR3 is CASSLYPAGGETQYF. CDR3 in DNA: TGTGCCAGCAGCTTGTACCCGGCGGGGGGAGAGACCCAGTACTTC.

This chain uses TRBV2 with TRBJ1-1; TRBD1 agrees at 9 bases. CDR3 size: 14 residues. Germline assignment: CDR1 SNHLY and CDR2 FYNNEI. V gave up 6 bases and J gave up 5 bases; unmatched junction bases: 7. This CDR3 reads CASRVATGGTEAFF. For the CDR3, the DNA is TGTGCCAGCAGAGTAGCGACAGGGGGAACTGAAGCTTTCTTT.

This clone was observed once. The chain carries TRBV6-5 and TRBJ2-1, with 7 nucleotides matching TRBD2. V shed 6 bases and J 7 bases; nucleotides not matched to a gene: 9. This CDR3 contains 14 residues. In germline, CDR1 is MNHEY, CDR2 SVGAGI. CDR3 protein: CASSSKSGENEQFF. In DNA form, the CDR3 reads TGTGCCAGCAGCTCCAAGAGCGGGGAAAATGAGCAGTTCTTC.

This clone was seen only a few times. The chain links TRBV10-3 to TRBJ2-1; possible D gene TRBD2, 6 bases. This CDR3 region has 14 residues. Trimming removed 2 bases at V and 3 bases at J, with 8 bases between. The germline CDR1 and CDR2 sequences are ENHRY and SYGVKD. This CDR3 is CAISEGTDYNEQFF. CDR3 sequence (DNA): TGTGCCATCAGTGAGGGGACTGACTACAATGAGCAGTTCTTC.

The J gene is TRBJ1-5, the V gene TRBV2; D is undetermined. This CDR3 is 12 amino acids long. Germline CDR1 is SNHLY and CDR2 is FYNNEI. Deletions cut 8 bases from V and 3 bases from J, with 8 bases between. The CDR3 loop is CASSWINQPQHF. Written as DNA, the CDR3 is TGTGCCAGCTCTTGGATCAATCAGCCCCAGCATTTT.

The chain combines TRBV27 with TRBJ2-1, with D possibly called TRBD1 or TRBD2 (5 bases each). Trimming shortened V by 6 bases and J by 8 bases, and 14 bases separated the two germline ends. The germline V gene encodes CDR1 MNHEY and CDR2 SMNVEV (reference sequence). CDR3 length: 13 residues. CDR3 coding DNA: TGTGCCAGCAGCGACTGGGTGGGGGATGAGCAGTTCTTC. The encoded protein is CASSDWVGDEQFF.

The chain links TRBV9 to TRBJ1-5; the D gene is possibly TRBD1 (6 bases). Germline CDR1 and CDR2: SGDLS and YYNGEE. This CDR3 is 15 amino acids long. V was cut by 0 bases and J by 5 bases, with 12 bases left in between. CDR3 bases: TGTGCCAGCAGCGTAGCCGGGGGCCTGCATCAGCCCCAGCATTTT. Translating it yields CASSVAGGLHQPQHF.

The chain couples TRBV10-1 to TRBJ1-4; TRBD1 might be the D (5 bases). This CDR3 comprises 15 residues. CDR1 is WNHNN and CDR2 is SYGVQD in the germline V gene (reference sequence). Between the trimmed V and J ends, which lost 4 bases and 7 bases, there was a span of 16 bases. The CDR3: CASSGTDISGEKLFF. The CDR3 nucleotides read TGCGCCAGCAGTGGCACGGACATCTCGGGTGAAAAACTGTTTTTT.

The chain recombines TRBV5-5 with TRBJ2-7, with D possibly TRBD1 on 6 matching bases. Trimming pared 4 bases from V and 4 bases from J, leaving 15 bases between. Germline V gene sequence: CDR1 SGHKS, CDR2 YYEKEE (reference sequence). The CDR3 totals 14 residues. The CDR3 nucleotides are TGTGCCAGCAGCCCTGGGGGCAGGGTGTACGAGCAGTACTTC. This encodes CASSPGGRVYEQYF.

On this clone: The same CDR3 is also encoded by other DNA sequences in this sample. The rearrangement links TRBV27 to TRBJ2-1; D remains unclear. V was trimmed by 2 bases and J by 7 bases, leaving 6 bases between them. The CDR3 consists of 12 residues. Germline V gene lookup returns CDR1 MNHEY and CDR2 SMNVEV (reference sequence). The CDR3 spells CASSLGGNEQFF. CDR3 DNA sequence: TGTGCCAGCAGTTTAGGTGGAAATGAGCAGTTCTTC.

The chain joins TRBV7-9 to TRBJ2-3, with TRBD2 matching 10 bases. The CDR3 runs to 16 residues. CDR1 and CDR2 from the germline V gene are SEHNR and FQNEAQ (reference sequence). Germline trimming cut 5 bases from V and 4 bases from J; bases unmatched to any gene: 9. The CDR3 here is CASSPPRAGGPDTQYF. CDR3 coding DNA: TGTGCCAGCAGCCCCCCCAGAGCGGGAGGGCCAGATACGCAGTATTTT.

With regard to this clone: Other DNA variants within this sample encode the same CDR3. The chain joins TRBV4-1 to TRBJ1-1; D not resolved. Germline lookup yields CDR1 MGHRA and CDR2 YSYEKL. This CDR3 has 14 residues. The V end lost 1 base, the J end lost 2 bases, and 8 bases lay between the germline ends. CDR3 DNA: TGCGCCAGCAGCCAAGTCGGCGGAAACACTGAAGCTTTCTTT. The encoded protein is CASSQVGGNTEAFF.

This chain joins TRBV27 and TRBJ2-7; D is tentatively TRBD1 or TRBD2 (5 bases each). Trimming pared 5 bases from V and 5 bases from J, leaving 13 bases between. The CDR3 spans 13 residues. Germline V lookup: CDR1 MNHEY, CDR2 SMNVEV (reference sequence). The CDR3 sequence is CASSPTGPNEQYF. The CDR3 nucleotides are TGTGCCAGCAGTCCGACGGGGCCCAACGAGCAGTACTTC.

The chain employs TRBV27 and TRBJ2-7; 10 positions match TRBD1. The CDR3 runs to 15 residues. V dropped 3 bases and J dropped 0; count of bases not matched to a gene: 2. CDR1 and CDR2 (germline): MNHEY, SMNVEV (reference sequence). CDR3 amino acids: CASSLTGGYSYEQYF. The CDR3 DNA follows: TGTGCCAGCAGTTTGACAGGGGGCTACTCCTACGAGCAGTACTTC.

This chain joins TRBV6-5 and TRBJ2-3; D remains ambiguous. Germline CDR1 MNHEY, CDR2 SVGAGI. CDR3 length: 14 residues. Trimming removed 3 bases from V and 4 bases from J, with 11 bases in between. The CDR3 DNA reads as TGTGCCAGCAGTTATGAGGTCTCGGCAGATACGCAGTATTTT. Protein sequence: CASSYEVSADTQYF.

The chain recombines TRBV5-1 with TRBJ2-1; D is undetermined. Germline CDR1 reads SGHRS; CDR2 reads YFSETQ. CDR3 size: 12 residues. The V end lost 2 bases, the J end lost 9 bases, and 9 bases lay between the germline ends. The CDR3 protein is CASSFRPGEQFF. CDR3 nucleotide sequence: TGCGCCAGCAGCTTCCGACCGGGTGAGCAGTTCTTC. Combining the CDR3 with reference TRBV5-1 and TRBJ2-1 gives the whole variable domain KAGVTQTPRYLIKTRGQQVTLSCSPISGHRSVSWYQQTPGQGLQFLFEYFSETQRNKGNFPGRFSGRQFSNSRSEMNVSTLELGDSALYLCASSFRPGEQFFGPGTRLTVL.